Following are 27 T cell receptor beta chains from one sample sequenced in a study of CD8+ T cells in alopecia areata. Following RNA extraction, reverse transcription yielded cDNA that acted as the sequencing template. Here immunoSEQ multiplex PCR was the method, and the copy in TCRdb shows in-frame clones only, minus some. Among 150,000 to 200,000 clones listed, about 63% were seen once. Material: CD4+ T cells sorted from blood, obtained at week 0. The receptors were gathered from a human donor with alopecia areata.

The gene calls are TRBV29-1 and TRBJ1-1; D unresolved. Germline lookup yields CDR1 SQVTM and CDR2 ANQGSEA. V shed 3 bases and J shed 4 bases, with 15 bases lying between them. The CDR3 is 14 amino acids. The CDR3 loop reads CSVEMIWASTEAFF. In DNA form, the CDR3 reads TGCAGCGTTGAGATGATTTGGGCGAGCACTGAAGCTTTCTTT. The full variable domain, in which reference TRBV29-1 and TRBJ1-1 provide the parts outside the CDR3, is SAVISQKPSRDICQRGTSLTIQCQVDSQVTMMFWYRQQPGQSLTLIATANQGSEATYESGFVIDKFPISRPNLTFSTLTVSNMSPEDSSIYLCSVEMIWASTEAFFGQGTRLTVV.

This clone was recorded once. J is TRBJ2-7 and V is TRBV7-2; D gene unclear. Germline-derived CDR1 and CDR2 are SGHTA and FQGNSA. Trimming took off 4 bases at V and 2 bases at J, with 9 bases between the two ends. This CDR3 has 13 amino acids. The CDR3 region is CASSYVVTYEQYF. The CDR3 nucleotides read TGTGCCAGCAGCTACGTTGTGACCTACGAGCAGTACTTC.

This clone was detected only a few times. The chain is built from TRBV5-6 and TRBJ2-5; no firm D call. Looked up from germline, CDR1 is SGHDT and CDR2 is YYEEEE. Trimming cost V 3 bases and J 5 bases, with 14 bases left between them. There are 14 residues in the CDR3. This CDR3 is CASSSVGNSETQYF. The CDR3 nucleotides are TGTGCCAGCAGCTCGGTTGGGAATAGTGAGACCCAGTACTTC.

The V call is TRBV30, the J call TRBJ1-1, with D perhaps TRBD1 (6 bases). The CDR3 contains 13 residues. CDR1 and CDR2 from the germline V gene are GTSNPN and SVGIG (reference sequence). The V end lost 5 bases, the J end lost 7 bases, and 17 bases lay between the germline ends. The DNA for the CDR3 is TGTGCCTGGCAAAACAATCAGGGGCTTGAAGCTTTCTTT. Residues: CAWQNNQGLEAFF.

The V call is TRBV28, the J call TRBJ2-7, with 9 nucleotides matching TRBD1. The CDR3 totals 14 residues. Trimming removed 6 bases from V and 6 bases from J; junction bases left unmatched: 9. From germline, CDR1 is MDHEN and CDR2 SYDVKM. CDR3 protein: CASRQWTGVGEQYF. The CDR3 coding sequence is TGTGCCAGCAGACAATGGACAGGGGTTGGCGAGCAGTACTTC.

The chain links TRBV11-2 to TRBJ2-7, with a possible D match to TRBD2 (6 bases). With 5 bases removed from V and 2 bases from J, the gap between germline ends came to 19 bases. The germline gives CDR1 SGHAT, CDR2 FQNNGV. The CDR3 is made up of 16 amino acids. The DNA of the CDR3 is TGTGCCAGCAGCGAACCGCTAGCGCGGGATACCTACGAGCAGTACTTC. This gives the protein CASSEPLARDTYEQYF.

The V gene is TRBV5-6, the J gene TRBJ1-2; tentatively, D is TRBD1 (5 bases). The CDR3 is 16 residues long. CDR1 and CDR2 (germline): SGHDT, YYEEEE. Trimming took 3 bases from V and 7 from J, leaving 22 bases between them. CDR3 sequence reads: CASSSLRGRTTIGYTF. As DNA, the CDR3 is TGTGCCAGCAGCTCATTGAGGGGACGGACCACAATTGGCTACACCTTC.

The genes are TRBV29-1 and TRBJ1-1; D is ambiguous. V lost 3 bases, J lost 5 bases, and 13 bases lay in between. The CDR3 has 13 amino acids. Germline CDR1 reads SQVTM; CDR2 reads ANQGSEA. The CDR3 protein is CSVERRLDTEAFF. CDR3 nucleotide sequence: TGCAGCGTTGAGAGGCGGCTGGATACTGAAGCTTTCTTT.

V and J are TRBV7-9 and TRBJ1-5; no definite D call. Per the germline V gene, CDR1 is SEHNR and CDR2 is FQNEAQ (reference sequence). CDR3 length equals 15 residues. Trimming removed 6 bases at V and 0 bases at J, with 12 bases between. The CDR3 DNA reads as TGTGCCAGCAGTTTGGAGGGCCTTAGCAATCAGCCCCAGCATTTT. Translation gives CASSLEGLSNQPQHF.

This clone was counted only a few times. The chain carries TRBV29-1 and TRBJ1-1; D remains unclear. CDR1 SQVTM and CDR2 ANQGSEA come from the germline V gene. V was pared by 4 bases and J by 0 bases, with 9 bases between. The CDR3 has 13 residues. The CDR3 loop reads CSVVQLLNTEAFF. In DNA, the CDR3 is TGCAGCGTTGTGCAGCTTCTGAACACTGAAGCTTTCTTT.

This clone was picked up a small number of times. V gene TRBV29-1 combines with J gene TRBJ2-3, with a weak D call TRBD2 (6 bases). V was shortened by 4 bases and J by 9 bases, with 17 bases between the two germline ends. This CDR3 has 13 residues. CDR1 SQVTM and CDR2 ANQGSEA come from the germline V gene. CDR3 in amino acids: CSVGRGTQSTQYF. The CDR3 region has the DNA TGCAGCGTTGGCCGGGGGACGCAGTCAACGCAGTATTTT.

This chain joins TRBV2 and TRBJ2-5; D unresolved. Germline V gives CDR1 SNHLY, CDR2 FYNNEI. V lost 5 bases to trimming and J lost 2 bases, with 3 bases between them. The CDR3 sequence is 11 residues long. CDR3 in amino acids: CASSKQETQYF. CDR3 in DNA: TGTGCCAGCAGTAAACAAGAGACCCAGTACTTC.

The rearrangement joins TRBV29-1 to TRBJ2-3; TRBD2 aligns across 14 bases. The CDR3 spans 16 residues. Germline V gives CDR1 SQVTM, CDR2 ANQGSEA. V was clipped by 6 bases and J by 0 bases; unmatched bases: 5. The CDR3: CSVGRTSGGSTDTQYF. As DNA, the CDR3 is TGCAGCGTGGGCAGGACTAGCGGGGGGAGCACAGATACGCAGTATTTT.

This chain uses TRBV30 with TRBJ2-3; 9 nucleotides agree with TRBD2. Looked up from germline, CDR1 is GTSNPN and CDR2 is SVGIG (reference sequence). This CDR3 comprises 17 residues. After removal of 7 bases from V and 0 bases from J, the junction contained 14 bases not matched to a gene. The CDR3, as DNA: TGTGCCTTCGGACAGCACCAAACTAGCGGGAGCACAGATACGCAGTATTTT. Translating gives CAFGQHQTSGSTDTQYF.

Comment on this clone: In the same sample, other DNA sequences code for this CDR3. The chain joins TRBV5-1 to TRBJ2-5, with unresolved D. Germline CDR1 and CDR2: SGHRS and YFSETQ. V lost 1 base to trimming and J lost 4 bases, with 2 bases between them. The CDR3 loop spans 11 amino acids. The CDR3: CASSLRETQYF. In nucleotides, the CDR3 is TGCGCCAGCAGCTTGAGAGAGACCCAGTACTTC.

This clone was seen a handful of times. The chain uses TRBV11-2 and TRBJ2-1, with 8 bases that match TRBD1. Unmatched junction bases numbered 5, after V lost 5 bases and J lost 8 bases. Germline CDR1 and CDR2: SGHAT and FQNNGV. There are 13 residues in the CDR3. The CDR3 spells CASSQDRGDEQFF. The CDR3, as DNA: TGTGCCAGCAGCCAAGACAGGGGCGATGAGCAGTTCTTC.

CDR3 protein: CSVGGGLLDTQYF. As DNA, the CDR3 is TGCAGCGTTGGTGGGGGGCTCTTAGATACGCAGTATTTT. The rearrangement links TRBV29-1 to TRBJ2-3; D may match TRBD1 or TRBD2 (6 bases each). CDR1 is SQVTM, CDR2 ANQGSEA, per germline. The V and J ends lost 4 bases and 5 bases respectively, with 13 bases between them. The CDR3 loop spans 13 amino acids.

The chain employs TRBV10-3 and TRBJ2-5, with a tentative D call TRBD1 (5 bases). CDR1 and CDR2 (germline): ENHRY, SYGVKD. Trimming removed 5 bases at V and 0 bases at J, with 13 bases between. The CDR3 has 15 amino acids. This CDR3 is CAISNLDSYQETQYF. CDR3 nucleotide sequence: TGTGCCATCAGTAACCTAGACAGTTACCAAGAGACCCAGTACTTC.

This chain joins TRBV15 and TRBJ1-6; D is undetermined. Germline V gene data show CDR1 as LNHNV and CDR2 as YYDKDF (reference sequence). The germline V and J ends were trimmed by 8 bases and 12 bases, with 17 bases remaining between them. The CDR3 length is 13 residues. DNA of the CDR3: TGTGCCACCGAGAAGGAGTTCGAGGGACCCCTCCACTTT. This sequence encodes CATEKEFEGPLHF.

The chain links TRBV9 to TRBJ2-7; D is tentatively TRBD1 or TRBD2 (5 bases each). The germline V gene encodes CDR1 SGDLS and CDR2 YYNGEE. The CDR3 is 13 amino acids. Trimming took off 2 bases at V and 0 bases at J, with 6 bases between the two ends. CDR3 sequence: CASSVGDSYEQYF. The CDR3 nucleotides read TGTGCCAGCAGCGTGGGGGACTCCTACGAGCAGTACTTC.

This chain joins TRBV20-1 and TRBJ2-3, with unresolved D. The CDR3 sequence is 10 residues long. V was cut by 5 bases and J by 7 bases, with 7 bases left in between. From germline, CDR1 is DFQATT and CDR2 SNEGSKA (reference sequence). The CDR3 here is CSAPQHTQYF. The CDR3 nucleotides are TGCAGTGCTCCCCAACATACGCAGTATTTT.

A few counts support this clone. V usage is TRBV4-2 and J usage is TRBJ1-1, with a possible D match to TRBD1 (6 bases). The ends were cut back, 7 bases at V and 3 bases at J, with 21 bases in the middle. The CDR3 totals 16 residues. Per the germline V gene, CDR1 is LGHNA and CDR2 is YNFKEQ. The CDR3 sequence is CASTWGRERVDTEAFF. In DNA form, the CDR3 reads TGTGCCAGCACTTGGGGGCGAGAACGAGTTGACACTGAAGCTTTCTTT.

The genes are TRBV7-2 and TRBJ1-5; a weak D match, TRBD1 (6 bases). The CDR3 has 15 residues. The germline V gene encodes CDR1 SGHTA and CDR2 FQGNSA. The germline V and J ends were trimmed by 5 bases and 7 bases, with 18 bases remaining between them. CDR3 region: CASSVEQGFRQPQHF. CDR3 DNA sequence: TGTGCCAGCAGCGTTGAACAGGGTTTTAGACAGCCCCAGCATTTT.

As DNA, the CDR3 is TGTGCCAGCAGCTTAGGGAATTCACCCCTCCACTTT. It is translated as CASSLGNSPLHF. The gene calls are TRBV13 and TRBJ1-6; D gene ambiguous. Germline V gives CDR1 PRHDT, CDR2 FYEKMQ (reference sequence). V was cut by 0 bases and J by 7 bases, with 1 base left in between. There are 12 residues in the CDR3.

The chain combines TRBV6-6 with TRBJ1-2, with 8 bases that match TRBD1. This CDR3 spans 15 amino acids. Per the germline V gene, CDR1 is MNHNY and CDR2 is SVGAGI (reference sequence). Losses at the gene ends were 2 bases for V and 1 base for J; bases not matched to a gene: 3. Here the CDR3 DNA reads TGTGCCAGCAGTTACGGACAGGGAATTAACTATGGCTACACCTTC. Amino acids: CASSYGQGINYGYTF.

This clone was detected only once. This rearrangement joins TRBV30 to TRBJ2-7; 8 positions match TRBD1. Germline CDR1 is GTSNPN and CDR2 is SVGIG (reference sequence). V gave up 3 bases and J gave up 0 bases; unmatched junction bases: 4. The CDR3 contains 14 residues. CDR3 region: CAWRRTGSSYEQYF. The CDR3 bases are TGTGCCTGGAGAAGGACAGGGAGCTCCTACGAGCAGTACTTC.

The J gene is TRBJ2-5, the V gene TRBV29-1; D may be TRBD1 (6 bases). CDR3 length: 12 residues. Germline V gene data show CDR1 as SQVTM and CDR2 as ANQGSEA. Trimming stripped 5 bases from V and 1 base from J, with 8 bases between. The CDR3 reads CSVSDSQETQYF. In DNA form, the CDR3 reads TGCAGCGTTTCGGACAGCCAAGAGACCCAGTACTTC.